Shown below are 9 T cell receptor beta chains from a single sample sequenced in a study of T cell responses to AZD1222 COVID-19 vaccine. This table comes from immunoSEQ multiplex PCR, and its TCRdb copy is limited to in-frame clones, with some not included. The table records more than 95,000 clones, over 90% of them present only once. Sequencing used peripheral blood, obtained on day 0 of AZD1222 vaccination. The receptor set was obtained from an adult in good health.

The J gene is TRBJ2-7, the V gene TRBV6-2 or TRBV6-3; tentatively, D is TRBD1 (6 bases). Germline-derived CDR1 and CDR2 are MNHEY and SVGEGT. The CDR3 has 15 amino acids. The V gene lost 2 bases and the J gene lost 1 base, with 12 bases spanning the gap. The CDR3 DNA reads TGTGCCAGCAGTTACAGGGACACAGAATCCTACGAGCAGTACTTC. This sequence encodes CASSYRDTESYEQYF.

The chain links TRBV5-6 to TRBJ1-1; D unclear. The ends were cut back, 5 bases at V and 4 bases at J, with 15 bases in the middle. This CDR3 region has 14 residues. The germline gives CDR1 SGHDT, CDR2 YYEEEE. The CDR3 DNA is TGTGCCAGCAGTCACAATTGGATTCCCACTGAAGCTTTCTTT. It yields the protein CASSHNWIPTEAFF.

The J gene is TRBJ2-1, the V gene TRBV5-1, with D possibly being TRBD1 (5 bases). Trimming pared 4 bases from V and 4 bases from J, leaving 9 bases between. From germline, CDR1 is SGHRS and CDR2 YFSETQ. The CDR3 length is 13 residues. CDR3 amino acids: CASSPQGYNEQFF. The CDR3 DNA sequence: TGCGCCAGCAGCCCCCAGGGTTACAATGAGCAGTTCTTC.

CDR3 in amino acids: CASTPPGNVDYGYTF. The CDR3 bases are TGTGCCAGTACCCCGCCGGGGAATGTGGACTATGGCTACACCTTC. The chain joins TRBV19 to TRBJ1-2, with unresolved D. The CDR3 totals 15 residues. V was trimmed by 7 bases and J by 3 bases, leaving 18 bases between them. The germline gives CDR1 LNHDA, CDR2 SQIVND (reference sequence).

This clone showed up just once. The V and J genes are TRBV5-6 and TRBJ1-2; 7 positions match TRBD1. CDR3 length equals 15 residues. The germline CDR1 and CDR2 sequences are SGHDT and YYEEEE. The trim removed 1 base at V and 4 bases at J, leaving 7 bases unmatched. CDR3 coding DNA: TGTGCCAGCAGCTTGTGGACAGGCCCGTCCTATGGCTACACCTTC. Its translation: CASSLWTGPSYGYTF. The variable domain in full, completed from reference TRBV5-6 and TRBJ1-2, reads DAGVTQSPTHLIKTRGQQVTLRCSPKSGHDTVSWYQQALGQGPQFIFQYYEEEERQRGNFPDRFSGHQFPNYSSELNVNALLLGDSALYLCASSLWTGPSYGYTFGSGTRLTVV.

The rearrangement joins TRBV12-5 to TRBJ1-3; TRBD1 is a possible D gene (6 bases). The CDR3 consists of 15 residues. The germline V and J ends were trimmed by 6 bases and 1 base, with 13 bases remaining between them. Per the germline V gene, CDR1 is LGHNT and CDR2 is FRNRAP. For the CDR3, the DNA is TGTGCTAGTGGCATACAGGGCGCATCTGGAAACACCATATATTTT. This translates into CASGIQGASGNTIYF.

This chain uses TRBV30 with TRBJ1-1; 10 nucleotides align to TRBD1. CDR1 and CDR2 from the germline V gene are GTSNPN and SVGIG (reference sequence). Germline trimming cut 0 bases from V and 7 bases from J; bases unmatched to any gene: 5. CDR3 length equals 14 residues. The CDR3 DNA is TGTGCCTGGAGTGTACCGGGACAGGGGTTTGAAGCTTTCTTT. This encodes CAWSVPGQGFEAFF.

The chain uses TRBV29-1 and TRBJ1-4; maybe TRBD1 (6 bases). V was pared by 4 bases and J by 7 bases, with 13 bases between. Germline values: CDR1 SQVTM, CDR2 ANQGSEA. The CDR3 extends over 13 amino acids. The CDR3 region is CSVAVGASEKLFF. The CDR3 DNA follows: TGCAGCGTTGCGGTGGGGGCGAGTGAAAAACTGTTTTTT.

The chain has TRBV28 and TRBJ1-1, with 9 bases identical to TRBD1. CDR3 size: 14 residues. Germline assignment: CDR1 MDHEN and CDR2 SYDVKM. V was pared by 5 bases and J by 4 bases, with 5 bases of the junction left unmatched. Here the CDR3 DNA reads TGTGCCAGCAGTGGGGGACAGGGCGGCACTGAAGCTTTCTTT. This translates into CASSGGQGGTEAFF.